The TCR beta chain described here comes from a study of CD8+CD57+ T cells in acquired aplastic anemia. Across the study: As sequenced from healthy donors, CD4+ cells averaged about 10 million reads.

General study findings and limits: Around 29 shared CD8+ CDR3s appeared highly expressed within patients' immunodominant clones.

CDR3 and TCR beta VDJ profiling relied on genomic DNA as the template. TCRdb analysed the reads with MiXCR anew, one entry per CDR3 protein. The sample yields about 190,000 distinct CDR3 sequences, approximately 50% seen once. This CDR3 has 15 residues. Germline-derived CDR1 and CDR2 are MGHRA and YSYEKL. V was trimmed by 1 base and J by 4 bases, leaving 14 bases between them. Turning to this clonotype: Antigen: not known.

Sequenced material: sorted CD4+, CD8+, or CD8+CD57+ T cells (not recorded which) from PBMCs. The chain links TRBV4-1 to TRBJ2-7, with D possibly being TRBD1 (6 bases). This TCR derives from a human donor in good health, serving as a control. The CDR3 DNA sequence: TGCGCCAGCAGCCAAGTGTCAGGACAGAATTACGAGCAGTACTTC. Protein sequence: CASSQVSGQNYEQYF.